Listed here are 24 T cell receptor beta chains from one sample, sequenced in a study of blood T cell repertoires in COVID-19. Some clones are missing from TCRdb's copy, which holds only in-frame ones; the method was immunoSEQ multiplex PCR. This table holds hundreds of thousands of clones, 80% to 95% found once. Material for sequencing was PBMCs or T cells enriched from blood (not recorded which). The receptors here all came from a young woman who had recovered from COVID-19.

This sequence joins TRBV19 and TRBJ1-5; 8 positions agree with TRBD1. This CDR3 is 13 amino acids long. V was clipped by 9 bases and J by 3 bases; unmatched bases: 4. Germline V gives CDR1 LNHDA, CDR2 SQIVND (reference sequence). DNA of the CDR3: TGTGCCAGGCAGGGGGCGGACAATCAGCCCCAGCATTTT. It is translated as CARQGADNQPQHF.

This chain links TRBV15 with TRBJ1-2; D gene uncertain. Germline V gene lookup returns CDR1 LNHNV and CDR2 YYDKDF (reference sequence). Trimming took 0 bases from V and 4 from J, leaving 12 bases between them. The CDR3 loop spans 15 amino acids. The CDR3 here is CATSRDPRETYGYTF. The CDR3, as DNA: TGTGCCACCAGCAGAGATCCCCGGGAGACCTATGGCTACACCTTC.

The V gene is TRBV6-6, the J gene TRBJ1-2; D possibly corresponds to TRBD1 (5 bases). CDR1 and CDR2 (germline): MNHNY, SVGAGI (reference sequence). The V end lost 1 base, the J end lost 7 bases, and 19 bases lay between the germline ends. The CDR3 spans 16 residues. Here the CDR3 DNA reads TGTGCCAGCAGTTACTACCTTTCCACCAGGGTTGGTGGCTACACCTTC. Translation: CASSYYLSTRVGGYTF.

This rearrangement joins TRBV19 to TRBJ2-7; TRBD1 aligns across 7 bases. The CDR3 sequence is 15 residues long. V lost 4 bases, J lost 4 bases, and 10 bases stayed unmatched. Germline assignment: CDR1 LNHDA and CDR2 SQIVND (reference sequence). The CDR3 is CASSTLGRGRYEQYF. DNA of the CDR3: TGTGCCAGTAGTACCCTGGGAAGGGGGCGGTACGAGCAGTACTTC.

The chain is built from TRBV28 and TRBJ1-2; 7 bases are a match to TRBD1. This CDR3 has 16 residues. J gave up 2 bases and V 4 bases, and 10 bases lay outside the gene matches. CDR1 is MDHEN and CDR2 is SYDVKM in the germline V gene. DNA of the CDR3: TGTGCCAGCAGTTCTCCCTGGGACAGAAAAAACTATGGCTACACCTTC. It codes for CASSSPWDRKNYGYTF.

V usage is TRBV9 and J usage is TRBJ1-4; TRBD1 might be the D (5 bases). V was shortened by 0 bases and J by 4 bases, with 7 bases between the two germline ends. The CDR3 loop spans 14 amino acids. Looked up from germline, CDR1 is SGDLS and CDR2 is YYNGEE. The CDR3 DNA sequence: TGTGCCAGCAGCGTAGGACAGAATAATGAAAAACTGTTTTTT. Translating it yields CASSVGQNNEKLFF.

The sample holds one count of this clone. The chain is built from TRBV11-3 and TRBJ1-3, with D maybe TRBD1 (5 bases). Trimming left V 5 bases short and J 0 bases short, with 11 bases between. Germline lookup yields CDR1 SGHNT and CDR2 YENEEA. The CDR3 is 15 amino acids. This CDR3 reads CASSTRGGSGNTIYF. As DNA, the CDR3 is TGTGCCAGCAGCACCCGGGGGGGCTCTGGAAACACCATATATTTT.

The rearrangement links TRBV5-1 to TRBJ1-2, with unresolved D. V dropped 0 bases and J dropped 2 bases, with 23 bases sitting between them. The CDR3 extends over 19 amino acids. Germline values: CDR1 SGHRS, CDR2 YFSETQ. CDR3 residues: CASSLAPTGYWTGNYGYTF. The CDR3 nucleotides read TGCGCCAGCAGCTTGGCCCCGACTGGTTATTGGACGGGAAACTATGGCTACACCTTC. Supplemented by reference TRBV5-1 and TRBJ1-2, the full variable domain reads KAGVTQTPRYLIKTRGQQVTLSCSPISGHRSVSWYQQTPGQGLQFLFEYFSETQRNKGNFPGRFSGRQFSNSRSEMNVSTLELGDSALYLCASSLAPTGYWTGNYGYTFGSGTRLTVV.

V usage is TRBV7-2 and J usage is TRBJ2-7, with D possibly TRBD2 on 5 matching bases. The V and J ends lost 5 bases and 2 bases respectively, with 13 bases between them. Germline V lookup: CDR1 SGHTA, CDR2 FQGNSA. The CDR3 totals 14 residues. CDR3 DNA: TGTGCCAGCAGCGAGGGCCCGGCGACCTACGAGCAGTACTTC. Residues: CASSEGPATYEQYF.

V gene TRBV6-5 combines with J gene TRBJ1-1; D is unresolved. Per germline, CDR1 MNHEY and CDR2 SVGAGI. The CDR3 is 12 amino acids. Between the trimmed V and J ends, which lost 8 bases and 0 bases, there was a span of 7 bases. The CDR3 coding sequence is TGTGCCAGCTTGCGTATGAACACTGAAGCTTTCTTT. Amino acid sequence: CASLRMNTEAFF.

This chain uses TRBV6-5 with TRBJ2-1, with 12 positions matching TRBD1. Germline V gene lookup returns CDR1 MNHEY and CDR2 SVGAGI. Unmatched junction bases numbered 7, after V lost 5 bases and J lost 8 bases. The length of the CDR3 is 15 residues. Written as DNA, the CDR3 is TGTGCCAGCAGTCCCCGGGACAGGGGGCCCGATGAGCAGTTCTTC. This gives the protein CASSPRDRGPDEQFF.

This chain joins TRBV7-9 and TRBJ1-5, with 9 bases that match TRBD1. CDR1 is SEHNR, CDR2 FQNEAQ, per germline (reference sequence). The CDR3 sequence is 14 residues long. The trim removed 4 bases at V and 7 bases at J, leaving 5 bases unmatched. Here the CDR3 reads CASSWGQGRQPQHF. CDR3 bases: TGTGCCAGCAGCTGGGGACAGGGTCGGCAGCCCCAGCATTTT.

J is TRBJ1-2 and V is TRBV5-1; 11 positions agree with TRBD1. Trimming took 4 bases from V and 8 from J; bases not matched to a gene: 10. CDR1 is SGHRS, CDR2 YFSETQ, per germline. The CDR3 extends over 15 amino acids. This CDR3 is CASSTGQGVRGGYTF. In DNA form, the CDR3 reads TGCGCCAGCAGCACGGGACAGGGGGTAAGAGGAGGCTACACCTTC.

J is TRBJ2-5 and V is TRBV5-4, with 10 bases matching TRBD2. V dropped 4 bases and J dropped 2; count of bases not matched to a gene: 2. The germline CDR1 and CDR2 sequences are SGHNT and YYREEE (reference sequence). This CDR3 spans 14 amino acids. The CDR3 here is CASSTAGGQETQYF. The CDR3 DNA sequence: TGTGCCAGCAGCACAGCGGGAGGGCAAGAGACCCAGTACTTC.

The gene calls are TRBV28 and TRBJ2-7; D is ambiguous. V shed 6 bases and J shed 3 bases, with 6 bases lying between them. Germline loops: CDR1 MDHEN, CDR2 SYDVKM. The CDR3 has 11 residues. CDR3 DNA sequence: TGTGCCAGCAGGGCATACTACGAGCAGTACTTC. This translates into CASRAYYEQYF.

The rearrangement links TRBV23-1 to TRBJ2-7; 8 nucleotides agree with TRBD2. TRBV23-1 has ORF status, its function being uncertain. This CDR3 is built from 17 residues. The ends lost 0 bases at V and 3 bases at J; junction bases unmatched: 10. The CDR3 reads CASSQSKLAETLYEQYF. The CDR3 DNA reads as TGCGCCAGCAGTCAATCGAAACTAGCGGAGACCCTCTACGAGCAGTACTTC.

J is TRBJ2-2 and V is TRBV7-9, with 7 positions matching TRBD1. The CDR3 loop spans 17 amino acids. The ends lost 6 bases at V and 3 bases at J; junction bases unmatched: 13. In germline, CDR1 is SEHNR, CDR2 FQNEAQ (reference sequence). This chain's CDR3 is CASSPLTGQGDTGELFF. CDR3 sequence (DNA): TGTGCCAGCAGTCCCTTGACAGGGCAAGGGGACACCGGGGAGCTGTTTTTT.

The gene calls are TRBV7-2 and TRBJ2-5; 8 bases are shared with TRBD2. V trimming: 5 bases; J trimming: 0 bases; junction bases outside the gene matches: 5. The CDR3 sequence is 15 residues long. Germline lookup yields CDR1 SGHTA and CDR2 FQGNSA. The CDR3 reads CASSQIAGYQETQYF. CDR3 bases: TGTGCCAGCAGCCAAATAGCGGGGTACCAAGAGACCCAGTACTTC.

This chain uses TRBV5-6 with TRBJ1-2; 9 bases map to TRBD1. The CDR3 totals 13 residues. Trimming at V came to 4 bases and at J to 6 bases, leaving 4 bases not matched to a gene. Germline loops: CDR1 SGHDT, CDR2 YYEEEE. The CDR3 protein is CASSPRTGDGYTF. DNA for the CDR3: TGTGCCAGCAGCCCAAGGACAGGGGATGGCTACACCTTC.

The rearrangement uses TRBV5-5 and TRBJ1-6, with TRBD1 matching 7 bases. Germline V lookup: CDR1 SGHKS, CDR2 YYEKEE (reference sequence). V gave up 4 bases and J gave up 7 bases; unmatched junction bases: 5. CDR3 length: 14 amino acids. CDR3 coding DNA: TGTGCCAGCAGCCCTGGACAGGTGAATTCACCCCTCCACTTT. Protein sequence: CASSPGQVNSPLHF.

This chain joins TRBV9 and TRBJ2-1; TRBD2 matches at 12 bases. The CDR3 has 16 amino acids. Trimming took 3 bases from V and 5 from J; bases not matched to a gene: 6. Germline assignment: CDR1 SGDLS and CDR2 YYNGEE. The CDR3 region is CASSGRTSGTHNEQFF. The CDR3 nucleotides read TGTGCCAGCAGCGGCCGGACTAGCGGGACACACAATGAGCAGTTCTTC. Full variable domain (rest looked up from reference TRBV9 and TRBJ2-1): DSGVTQTPKHLITATGQRVTLRCSPRSGDLSVYWYQQSLDQGLQFLIQYYNGEERAKGNILERFSAQQFPDLHSELNLSSLELGDSALYFCASSGRTSGTHNEQFFGPGTRLTVL.

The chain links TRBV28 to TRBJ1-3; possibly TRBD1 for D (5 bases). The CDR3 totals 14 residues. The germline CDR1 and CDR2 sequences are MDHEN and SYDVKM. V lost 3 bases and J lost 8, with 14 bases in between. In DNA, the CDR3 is TGTGCCAGCAGTTTTGGGACCGCGGGGGACACCATATATTTT. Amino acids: CASSFGTAGDTIYF.

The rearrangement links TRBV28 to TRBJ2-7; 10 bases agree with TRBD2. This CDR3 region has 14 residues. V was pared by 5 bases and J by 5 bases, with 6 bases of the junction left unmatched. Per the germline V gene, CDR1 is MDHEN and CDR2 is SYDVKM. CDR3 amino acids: CASSPSGSVDEQYF. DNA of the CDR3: TGTGCCAGCAGTCCTAGCGGGAGTGTCGACGAGCAGTACTTC.

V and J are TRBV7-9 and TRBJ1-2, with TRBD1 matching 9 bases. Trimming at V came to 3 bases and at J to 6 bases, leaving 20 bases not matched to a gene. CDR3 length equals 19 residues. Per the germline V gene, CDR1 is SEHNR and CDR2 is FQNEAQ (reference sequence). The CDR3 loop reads CASSLRIVSLRDRDDGYTF. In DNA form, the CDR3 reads TGTGCCAGCAGCTTGAGGATCGTGAGCTTGCGGGACAGGGATGATGGCTACACCTTC.